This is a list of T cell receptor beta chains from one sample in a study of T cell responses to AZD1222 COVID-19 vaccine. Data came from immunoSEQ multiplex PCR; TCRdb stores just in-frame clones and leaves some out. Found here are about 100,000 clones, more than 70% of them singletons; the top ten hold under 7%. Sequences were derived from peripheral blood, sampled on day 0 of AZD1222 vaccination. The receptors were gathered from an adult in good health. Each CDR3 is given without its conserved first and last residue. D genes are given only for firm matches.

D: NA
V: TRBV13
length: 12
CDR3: ASSFTGREETQY

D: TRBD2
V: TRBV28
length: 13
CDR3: ASSPPGLAGEGQY

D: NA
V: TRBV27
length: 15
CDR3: ASSLSISTGRPYEQY

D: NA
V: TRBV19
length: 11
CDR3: ASLNRINSELF

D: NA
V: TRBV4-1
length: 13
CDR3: ASSLEGSAKNIQY

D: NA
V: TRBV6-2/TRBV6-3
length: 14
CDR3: ASSDLPGYQNTEAF

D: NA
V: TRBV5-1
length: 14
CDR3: ASSTNPQRSTDTQY

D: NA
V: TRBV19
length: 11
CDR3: ASSYLRDTEAF

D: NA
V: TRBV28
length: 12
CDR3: ASSLPGPNTEAF

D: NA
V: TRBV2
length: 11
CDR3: ACRRSNTGELF

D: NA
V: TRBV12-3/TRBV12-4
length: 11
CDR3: ATLFSGANVLT

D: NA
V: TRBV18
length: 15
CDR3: ASSLQRRFSDNSPLH

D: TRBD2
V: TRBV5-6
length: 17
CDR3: ASSLGLSGLAGRTGEQF

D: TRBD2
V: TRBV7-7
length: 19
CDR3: ASSLAGRLAGLPPGANVLT

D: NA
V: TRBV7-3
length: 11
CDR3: ASSLWPQTRRY

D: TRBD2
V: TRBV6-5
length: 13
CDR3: ASSYRTSGIYEQY

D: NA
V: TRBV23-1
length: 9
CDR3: ASSQSQEQF

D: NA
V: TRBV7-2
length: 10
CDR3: ASSSNNQPQH

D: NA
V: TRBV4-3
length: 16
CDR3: ASSQGRGYGGRYNEQF

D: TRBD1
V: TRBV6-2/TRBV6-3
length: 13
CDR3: ASRPSGTGQGGYT

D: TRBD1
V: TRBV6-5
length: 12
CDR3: ASIGDRGNTEAF

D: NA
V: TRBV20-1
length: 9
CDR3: SAPRENIQY

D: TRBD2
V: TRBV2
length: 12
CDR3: ASSEGLALVEQY

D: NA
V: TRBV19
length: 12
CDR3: ASSIQDGYQPQH

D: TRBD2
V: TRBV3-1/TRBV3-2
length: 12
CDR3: ASSPAGGPGKQY

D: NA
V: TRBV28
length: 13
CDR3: ASSLERVAKNIQY

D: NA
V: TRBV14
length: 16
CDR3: ASSQETDGALSKNIQY

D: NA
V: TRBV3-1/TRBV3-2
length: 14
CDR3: ASSPTILSSTDTQY

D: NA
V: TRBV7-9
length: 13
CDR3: ASSTWGIARNEQY

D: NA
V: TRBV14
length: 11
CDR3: ASSREWNTEAF

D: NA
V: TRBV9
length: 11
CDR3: ASSLSRGPEQF

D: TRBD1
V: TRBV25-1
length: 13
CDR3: ASSELGTGLDGYT

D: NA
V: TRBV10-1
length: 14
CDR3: ASGGKGGRGNQPQH

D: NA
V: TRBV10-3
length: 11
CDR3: AISEEGSQPQH

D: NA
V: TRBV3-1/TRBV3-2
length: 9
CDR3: ASSLKNIQY

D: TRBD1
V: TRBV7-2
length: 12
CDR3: ASSPGQGFSEQY

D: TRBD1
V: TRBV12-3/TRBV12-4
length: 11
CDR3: ASSLGQAGGYT

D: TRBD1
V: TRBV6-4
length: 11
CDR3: ASSGGQGAVAF

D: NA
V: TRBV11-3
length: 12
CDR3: ASSLLEGKETQY

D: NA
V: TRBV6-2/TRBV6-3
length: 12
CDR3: ASSQKPNTGELF

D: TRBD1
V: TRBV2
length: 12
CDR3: ASSGQGAGTEAF